The 31 T cell receptor beta chains below were found in one sample sequenced in a study of blood T cells in healthy people across ages. Next came a second PCR, run for roughly 7 to 12 cycles, which used a sample-barcoded 5' primer along with a J-beta primer mix. MiXCR, applied by TCRdb to the 5' RACE reads, yields one record per CDR3 protein. The sample lists approximately 800,000 distinct CDR3 sequences; less than 70% were seen once. The specimen sequenced was blood. The source of these receptors is a man older than 75 in good health.

Notes on this clonotype: This clone may be a read error of a much larger clone one base away. The chain couples TRBV3-1 to TRBJ2-3, with 10 bases aligning to TRBD2. Germline CDR1 and CDR2: LGHDT and YNNKEL (reference sequence). The V segment lost 2 bases and the J segment 5 bases; nucleotides outside the gene matches: 25. The CDR3 extends over 22 amino acids. CDR3 sequence: CASSQIWASGPPLGLAQDTQYF. The DNA of the CDR3 is TGTGCCAGCAGCCAAATTTGGGCCTCGGGACCCCCCTTGGGACTAGCGCAAGATACGCAGTATTTT.

This chain joins TRBV20-1 and TRBJ2-1; maybe TRBD1 (5 bases). The V gene lost 6 bases and the J gene lost 4 bases, with 16 bases spanning the gap. The length of the CDR3 is 14 residues. From germline, CDR1 is DFQATT and CDR2 SNEGSKA (reference sequence). The CDR3 reads CSAATLRGYNEQFF. CDR3 bases: TGCAGTGCGGCCACCCTTAGGGGATACAATGAGCAGTTCTTC.

J is TRBJ1-2 and V is TRBV4-1; D unresolved. Trimming took 3 bases from V and 0 from J, leaving 8 bases between them. Germline V gene sequence: CDR1 MGHRA, CDR2 YSYEKL. The CDR3 loop spans 14 amino acids. CDR3 region: CASSHLTSNYGYTF. Here the CDR3 DNA reads TGCGCCAGCAGCCACCTCACCTCTAACTATGGCTACACCTTC.

The rearrangement uses TRBV18 and TRBJ2-6, with 8 positions matching TRBD1. V shed 3 bases, J shed 0 bases, and the junction held 10 bases outside the gene matches. The CDR3 extends over 19 amino acids. Per the germline V gene, CDR1 is KGHSH and CDR2 is LQKENI. CDR3: CASSPPRDRTRSGANVLTF. The CDR3 nucleotides read TGTGCCAGCTCACCGCCCCGGGACAGGACCCGCTCTGGGGCCAACGTCCTGACTTTC.

The chain has TRBV20-1 and TRBJ1-1, with a weak D call TRBD1 (5 bases). Per germline, CDR1 DFQATT and CDR2 SNEGSKA (reference sequence). The V and J ends lost 3 bases and 2 bases respectively, with 16 bases between them. This CDR3 comprises 15 residues. Here the CDR3 reads CSASPDRDRNTEAFF. In DNA form, the CDR3 reads TGCAGTGCTAGCCCAGACCGGGACCGAAACACTGAAGCTTTCTTT.

The chain uses TRBV6-5 and TRBJ1-4; D may be TRBD1 (6 bases). This CDR3 spans 13 amino acids. CDR1 is MNHEY and CDR2 is SVGAGI in the germline V gene. Trimming took off 6 bases at V and 10 bases at J, with 15 bases between the two ends. Written as DNA, the CDR3 is TGTGCCAGCAGGAGAGCCGGGGGCGGAAAACTGTTTTTT. As protein: CASRRAGGGKLFF.

The chain carries TRBV12-3 or TRBV12-4 and TRBJ1-3; 8 positions match TRBD1. Unmatched junction bases numbered 7, after V lost 6 bases and J lost 3 bases. This CDR3 is 15 amino acids long. The CDR3 loop reads CASSPSGGIGNTIYF. The CDR3 DNA sequence: TGTGCCAGCAGCCCCTCAGGGGGCATTGGAAACACCATATATTTT.

The table lists this clonotype with many counts. The chain links TRBV20-1 to TRBJ2-7; the match to TRBD2 covers 8 bases. The CDR3 is 15 residues long. V lost 0 bases and J lost 0; bases outside the gene matches: 4. Germline V CDR1 and CDR2: DFQATT, SNEGSKA (reference sequence). CDR3 in DNA: TGCAGTGCTAGAGACCCTAGCGGGCTCTCCTACGAGCAGTACTTC. Translation: CSARDPSGLSYEQYF.

The chain joins TRBV5-1 to TRBJ2-1; 9 nucleotides align to TRBD1. Germline values: CDR1 SGHRS, CDR2 YFSETQ. The CDR3 totals 16 residues. V lost 0 bases, J lost 0 bases, and 1 base stayed unmatched. Written as DNA, the CDR3 is TGCGCCAGCAGCTTGGGGACAGGGGTCTCCTACAATGAGCAGTTCTTC. It codes for CASSLGTGVSYNEQFF.

This clonotype was observed once. V usage is TRBV4-1 and J usage is TRBJ2-7, with 16 positions matching TRBD2. This CDR3 region has 20 residues. The germline CDR1 and CDR2 sequences are MGHRA and YSYEKL. J was trimmed by 7 bases and V by 2 bases; bases with no gene match: 17. The CDR3 is CASSQSVPGLAGGPSNEQYF. CDR3 nucleotide sequence: TGCGCCAGCAGCCAAAGCGTTCCGGGACTAGCGGGAGGGCCCAGCAATGAGCAGTACTTC.

This chain links TRBV29-1 with TRBJ2-5, with 9 bases aligning to TRBD1. The DNA matches TRBJ2-7 better at its end, which makes the J call doubtful. The CDR3 extends over 13 amino acids. The germline V gene encodes CDR1 SQVTM and CDR2 ANQGSEA. As DNA, the CDR3 is TGCAGCGTCGGGACAGGGCAGACCTACGAGCAGTACTTC. The encoded protein is CSVGTGQTYEQYF.

This rearrangement joins TRBV6-1 to TRBJ2-4; 8 bases line up with TRBD1. The J call may be mistaken, given a closer DNA end match to TRBJ2-7. CDR3 length equals 15 residues. Germline CDR1 is MNHNS and CDR2 is SASEGT. Here the CDR3 reads CASSGRDRRSYEQYF. Written as DNA, the CDR3 is TGTGCCAGCAGTGGGCGGGACAGGCGATCCTACGAGCAGTACTTC.

This clonotype was counted only a few times. This chain uses TRBV10-3 with TRBJ2-1; the match to TRBD1 covers 9 bases. Germline values: CDR1 ENHRY, CDR2 SYGVKD. The CDR3 is made up of 17 amino acids. V dropped 2 bases and J dropped 0; count of bases not matched to a gene: 5. CDR3 nucleotide sequence: TGTGCCATCAGTGAGCCTTCGACAGGGGGCTCCTACAATGAGCAGTTCTTC. It yields the protein CAISEPSTGGSYNEQFF.

V gene TRBV20-1 combines with J gene TRBJ1-5, with 8 positions matching TRBD1. After removal of 3 bases from V and 7 bases from J, the junction contained 5 bases not matched to a gene. Germline lookup yields CDR1 DFQATT and CDR2 SNEGSKA (reference sequence). The CDR3 consists of 13 residues. The CDR3 DNA sequence: TGCAGTGCTAGCAGGGGGCAGGGACAGCCCCAGCATTTT. It specifies CSASRGQGQPQHF.

The chain is built from TRBV5-1 and TRBJ2-7; D possibly uses TRBD1 or TRBD2 (5 bases each). Looked up from germline, CDR1 is SGHRS and CDR2 is YFSETQ. The V end lost 1 base, the J end lost 4 bases, and 15 bases lay between the germline ends. The CDR3 has 15 residues. CDR3 nucleotide sequence: TGCGCCAGCAGCTTGACCGGGACCAACGGGTACGAGCAGTACTTC. It is translated as CASSLTGTNGYEQYF.

This clonotype was seen a handful of times. The J gene is TRBJ2-5, the V gene TRBV20-1; the D is unclear. The CDR3 spans 13 residues. V was pared by 0 bases and J by 4 bases, with 9 bases between. The germline V gene encodes CDR1 DFQATT and CDR2 SNEGSKA (reference sequence). CDR3 in amino acids: CSARDPPVETQYF. As DNA, the CDR3 is TGCAGTGCTAGAGACCCCCCTGTAGAGACCCAGTACTTC.

In this sample, this clonotype turned up a few times. The chain combines TRBV6-5 with TRBJ1-5; D not certain. Trimming shortened V by 2 bases and J by 0 bases, and 23 bases separated the two germline ends. The CDR3 is 20 residues long. CDR1 is MNHEY, CDR2 SVGAGI, per germline. The CDR3 spells CASSYPENFPGTNSNQPQHF. CDR3 bases: TGTGCCAGCAGTTACCCCGAGAATTTTCCGGGCACGAATAGCAATCAGCCCCAGCATTTT.

The chain is built from TRBV7-2 and TRBJ2-7; TRBD1 is a possible D gene (5 bases). In germline, CDR1 is SGHTA, CDR2 FQGNSA. This CDR3 is 14 amino acids long. V was trimmed by 5 bases and J by 3 bases, leaving 14 bases between them. Here the CDR3 DNA reads TGTGCCAGCAGCCCAGGGTTACCCGTCTACGAGCAGTACTTC. Amino acids: CASSPGLPVYEQYF.

The chain uses TRBV18 and TRBJ1-5, with D possibly TRBD1 on 5 matching bases. This CDR3 contains 16 residues. Germline V CDR1 and CDR2: KGHSH, LQKENI. V lost 3 bases, J lost 2 bases, and 14 bases lay in between. The CDR3 region has the DNA TGTGCCAGCTCACCGCCAGGGATATTGGGCAATCAGCCCCAGCATTTT. Encoded protein: CASSPPGILGNQPQHF.

J is TRBJ1-1 and V is TRBV24-1, with D uncertain. Trimming cost V 5 bases and J 0 bases, with 15 bases left between them. Germline V gives CDR1 KGHDR, CDR2 SFDVKD. The CDR3 runs 16 residues. The CDR3 region is CATSGSDGAMNTEAFF. CDR3 nucleotides: TGTGCCACCAGTGGATCGGACGGCGCAATGAACACTGAAGCTTTCTTT.

CDR3 protein: CASSFPGPNYGYTF. The CDR3 DNA follows: TGTGCCAGCAGCTTCCCGGGACCTAACTATGGCTACACCTTC. V and J are TRBV7-2 and TRBJ1-2; D perhaps matches TRBD1 (5 bases). This CDR3 has 14 residues. Germline V lookup: CDR1 SGHTA, CDR2 FQGNSA. V gave up 3 bases and J gave up 0 bases, with 8 bases separating them.

The chain uses TRBV7-3 and TRBJ2-1; 14 nucleotides agree with TRBD2. Trimming removed 5 bases from V and 8 bases from J; junction bases left unmatched: 8. This CDR3 is built from 16 residues. From germline, CDR1 is SGHTA and CDR2 FQGTGA. The CDR3 sequence: CASSPRGTSGSYEQFF. The CDR3 DNA sequence: TGTGCCAGCAGCCCCCGGGGGACTAGCGGGAGCTATGAGCAGTTCTTC.

This clonotype turned up a few times. The gene calls are TRBV7-2 and TRBJ2-1, with 9 bases matching TRBD2. CDR1 and CDR2 from the germline V gene are SGHTA and FQGNSA. The J segment lost 4 bases and the V segment lost 1 base, leaving 5 bases of the junction unmatched. The CDR3 is made up of 16 amino acids. The CDR3 sequence: CASSLEASGTYNEQFF. The CDR3 bases are TGTGCCAGCAGCTTAGAGGCTAGCGGGACATACAATGAGCAGTTCTTC.

This clonotype has only a few counts. This chain uses TRBV20-1 with TRBJ2-7; 8 nucleotides line up with TRBD2. The CDR3 spans 13 residues. Germline lookup yields CDR1 DFQATT and CDR2 SNEGSKA (reference sequence). J lost 4 bases, V lost 8 bases, and 10 bases had no gene match. Here the CDR3 reads CSPPQRGGYEQYF. CDR3 bases: TGCAGTCCTCCCCAACGGGGGGGGTACGAGCAGTACTTC.

This clonotype was detected only a few times. This chain connects TRBV10-3 to TRBJ2-2, with 12 bases that match TRBD2. V was clipped by 6 bases and J by 0 bases; unmatched bases: 2. Germline-derived CDR1 and CDR2 are ENHRY and SYGVKD. The CDR3 spans 16 residues. Here the CDR3 DNA reads TGTGCCATCAGCAGACTAGCGGGAGCGAACACCGGGGAGCTGTTTTTT. Its translation: CAISRLAGANTGELFF.

The rearrangement joins TRBV28 to TRBJ1-2, with D tentatively TRBD1 (5 bases). Trimming took 4 bases from V and 1 from J, leaving 10 bases between them. CDR1 and CDR2 (germline): MDHEN, SYDVKM. This CDR3 spans 14 amino acids. The CDR3 DNA follows: TGTGCCAGCAGTTCGGACATTTTTAACTATGGCTACACCTTC. Amino acid sequence: CASSSDIFNYGYTF.

Worth noting for this clonotype: One junction end disagrees with the germline gene, perhaps due to a read error. The gene calls are TRBV20-1 and TRBJ2-4; possibly TRBD1 for D (5 bases). The J call may not be correct, given that the DNA end is closer to TRBJ2-7. Per the germline V gene, CDR1 is DFQATT and CDR2 is SNEGSKA (reference sequence). The CDR3 length is 14 residues. CDR3 in amino acids: CSARGQAGPYEQYF. The CDR3 coding sequence is TGCAGCGCTAGAGGTCAGGCAGGGCCATACGAGCAGTACTTC.

The chain is built from TRBV7-2 and TRBJ2-1, with a possible D match to TRBD2 (7 bases). The V end was cut by 11 bases, the J end by 4 bases, with 12 bases between. The CDR3 runs to 12 residues. Germline assignment: CDR1 SGHTA and CDR2 FQGNSA. The CDR3 sequence: CAGGGFYNEQFF. CDR3 sequence (DNA): TGTGCCGGCGGGGGCTTTTACAATGAGCAGTTCTTC.

The rearrangement links TRBV7-2 to TRBJ2-7; 13 bases are shared with TRBD2. TRBJ2-5 matches the DNA end more closely, so the J call is doubtful. Germline V gives CDR1 SGHTA, CDR2 FQGNSA. The CDR3 totals 15 residues. The CDR3 DNA sequence: TGTGCCAGCACCAGGACTAGCGGGAGTTGGGAGACCCAGTACTTC. It codes for CASTRTSGSWETQYF.

The DNA for the CDR3 is TGTGCCACCCAGGGGGCCCCGAACACCGGGGAGCTGTTTTTT. The encoded protein is CATQGAPNTGELFF. The chain couples TRBV10-3 to TRBJ2-2, with TRBD1 identical over 8 bases. With V trimmed by 10 bases and J by 0 bases, 4 bases remained unmatched. The germline V gene has CDR1 ENHRY and CDR2 SYGVKD. The CDR3 extends over 14 amino acids.

The rearrangement joins TRBV29-1 to TRBJ2-7; 7 nucleotides align to TRBD1. V dropped 5 bases and J dropped 7; count of bases not matched to a gene: 8. The CDR3 has 12 amino acids. Germline V gives CDR1 SQVTM, CDR2 ANQGSEA. In DNA form, the CDR3 reads TGCAGCGTTTACAGGGGTAACAATGAGCAGTACTTC. It encodes CSVYRGNNEQYF.